The sequence of this TCR beta chain was determined in a study of T cells in Graves' hyperthyroidism and ophthalmopathy. Germline CDR1 reads SGHTA; CDR2 reads FQGNSA. J gave up 7 bases and V 0 bases, and 1 base lay outside the gene matches. The CDR3 contains 13 residues. Amplification yielded TCR beta CDR3 regions, with RNA transcripts as the source. During a first-round RT-PCR of the TCR CDR3, the HTBI primer set was used. MiXCR was run by TCRdb on the multiplex PCR reads, yielding one entry per CDR3 protein. The sample shows hundreds of thousands of distinct CDR3 sequences, under 45% of them seen only once.

This sequence originates from a woman in her thirties or forties with Graves' hyperthyroidism. J is TRBJ1-2 and V is TRBV7-2, with TRBD1 matching 8 bases. The sequenced sample consisted of blood. The CDR3 sequence is CASSLATGVGYTF. DNA of the CDR3: TGTGCCAGCAGCTTAGCGACAGGGGTTGGCTACACCTTC.